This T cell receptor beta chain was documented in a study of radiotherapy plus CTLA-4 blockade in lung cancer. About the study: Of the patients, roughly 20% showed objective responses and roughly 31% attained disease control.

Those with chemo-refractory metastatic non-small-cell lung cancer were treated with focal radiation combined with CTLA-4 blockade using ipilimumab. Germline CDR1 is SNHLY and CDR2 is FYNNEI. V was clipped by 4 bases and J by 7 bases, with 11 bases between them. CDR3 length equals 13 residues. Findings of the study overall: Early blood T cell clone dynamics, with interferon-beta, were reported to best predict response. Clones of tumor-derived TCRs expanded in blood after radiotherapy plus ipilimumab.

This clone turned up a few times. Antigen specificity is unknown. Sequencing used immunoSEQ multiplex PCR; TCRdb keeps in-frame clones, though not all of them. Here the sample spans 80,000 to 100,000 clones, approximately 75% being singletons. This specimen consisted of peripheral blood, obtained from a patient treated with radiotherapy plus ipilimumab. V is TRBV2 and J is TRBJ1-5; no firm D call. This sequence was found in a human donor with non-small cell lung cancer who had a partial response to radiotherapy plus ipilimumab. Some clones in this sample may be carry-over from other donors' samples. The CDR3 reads CASSGQVWQPQHF. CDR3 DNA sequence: TGTGCCAGCAGTGGGCAGGTATGGCAGCCCCAGCATTTT.